What follows are 15 T cell receptor beta chains derived from one specimen sequenced in a study of shared clonotypes between healthy human individuals. CD8 cells classed as naive were CD45RO-negative and positively selected for CCR7, excluding terminally differentiated effector memory CD45RA+ cells. TCRdb keeps only in-frame clones here, not all; method: immunoSEQ multiplex PCR. The sample carries around 640,000 clones, approximately 96% recorded once. Sequences were obtained from naive CD8+ T cells sorted from blood. The receptors were sampled from a woman in her 30s in good health.

This chain uses TRBV19 with TRBJ2-3, with D possibly being TRBD1 or TRBD2 (5 bases each). The germline CDR1 and CDR2 sequences are LNHDA and SQIVND (reference sequence). The V and J ends lost 1 base and 2 bases respectively, with 13 bases between them. This CDR3 region has 16 residues. The DNA of the CDR3 is TGTGCCAGTAGTATAGGCGACCTGGGGACCACAGATACGCAGTATTTT. Translated, it gives CASSIGDLGTTDTQYF. Based on the CDR3 plus reference TRBV19 and TRBJ2-3, the full variable domain is DGGITQSPKYLFRKEGQNVTLSCEQNLNHDAMYWYRQDPGQGLRLIYYSQIVNDFQKGDIAEGYSVSREKKESFPLTVTSAQKNPTAFYLCASSIGDLGTTDTQYFGPGTRLTVL.

In regard to this clone: The identical CDR3 is also encoded by other nucleotide sequences in the sample. The V call is TRBV27, the J call TRBJ2-5; D is uncertain. V was pared by 3 bases and J by 5 bases, with 4 bases between. From germline, CDR1 is MNHEY and CDR2 SMNVEV (reference sequence). CDR3 length equals 11 residues. CDR3 bases: TGTGCCAGCAGTTTTCGGGAGACCCAGTACTTC. The encoded protein is CASSFRETQYF.

As concerns this clone: This specimen includes other DNA sequences encoding the same CDR3. V and J are TRBV27 and TRBJ2-1; 7 bases match TRBD2. CDR1 is MNHEY and CDR2 is SMNVEV in the germline V gene (reference sequence). V gave up 3 bases and J gave up 0 bases; unmatched junction bases: 2. The CDR3 has 15 amino acids. The CDR3 nucleotides read TGTGCCAGCAGTTTCGGGGGGAGCTCCTACAATGAGCAGTTCTTC. Its translation is CASSFGGSSYNEQFF.

The CDR3 DNA is TGTGCCAGCACTCCGGCAGTGAGAAATAGCAATCAGCCCCAGCATTTT. This gives the protein CASTPAVRNSNQPQHF. The chain is built from TRBV2 and TRBJ1-5; D is uncertain. CDR3 size: 16 residues. Germline loops: CDR1 SNHLY, CDR2 FYNNEI. The ends were cut back, 7 bases at V and 0 bases at J, with 16 bases in the middle.

The chain combines TRBV25-1 with TRBJ2-5; D uncertain. The CDR3 is made up of 16 amino acids. V dropped 5 bases and J dropped 0 bases, with 16 bases sitting between them. The V gene's germline CDR1 is MGHDK and CDR2 SYGVNS. For the CDR3, the DNA is TGTGCCAGCAGTCTTCTCGGGCATTTAGACCAAGAGACCCAGTACTTC. Residues: CASSLLGHLDQETQYF.

The V and J genes are TRBV6-5 and TRBJ1-5, with D tentatively TRBD1 (5 bases). Trimming cost V 7 bases and J 4 bases, with 11 bases left between them. The CDR3 covers 13 residues. Looked up from germline, CDR1 is MNHEY and CDR2 is SVGAGI. The chain's CDR3 is CASTPGPNQPQHF. DNA of the CDR3: TGTGCCAGCACCCCGGGGCCTAATCAGCCCCAGCATTTT.

CDR3 protein: CASSFIRIGAYNEQFF. The DNA for the CDR3 is TGTGCCAGCAGTTTTATCAGGATAGGGGCGTACAATGAGCAGTTCTTC. The chain has TRBV28 and TRBJ2-1; a possible D gene is TRBD1 (5 bases). Germline CDR1 is MDHEN and CDR2 is SYDVKM. V was shortened by 3 bases and J by 4 bases, with 16 bases between the two germline ends. CDR3 length: 16 residues.

The genes are TRBV9 and TRBJ2-6, with D perhaps matching TRBD1 (5 bases). Germline CDR1 SGDLS, CDR2 YYNGEE. The CDR3 is 13 residues long. V lost 4 bases to trimming and J lost 4 bases, with 6 bases between them. CDR3 protein: CASSPGGANVLTF. In DNA form, the CDR3 reads TGTGCCAGCAGCCCAGGGGGGGCCAACGTCCTGACTTTC.

This chain joins TRBV7-9 and TRBJ2-5; 7 bases match TRBD2. The CDR3 loop spans 15 amino acids. Germline trimming cut 1 base from V and 2 bases from J; bases unmatched to any gene: 4. Germline values: CDR1 SEHNR, CDR2 FQNEAQ (reference sequence). The CDR3 spells CASSLGLGLQETQYF. The CDR3, as DNA: TGTGCCAGCAGCTTAGGGTTGGGACTACAAGAGACCCAGTACTTC.

The rearrangement joins TRBV28 to TRBJ1-5; TRBD1 matches at 12 bases. There are 17 residues in the CDR3. Germline loops: CDR1 MDHEN, CDR2 SYDVKM. J gave up 1 base and V 9 bases, and 10 bases lay outside the gene matches. The CDR3 here is CASSGTGGMRSNQPQHF. CDR3 coding DNA: TGTGCCAGTTCCGGGACAGGGGGCATGCGGAGCAATCAGCCCCAGCATTTT.

Points on this clone: Sequence at one end of the junction differs from germline and may be a read error. The J gene is TRBJ2-2, the V gene TRBV27; D is unresolved. This CDR3 spans 14 amino acids. Germline assignment: CDR1 MNHEY and CDR2 SMNVEV (reference sequence). CDR3 sequence (DNA): TGTGCCAGCAGTCTAACCCCGAACGCCGGGGAGCTGTTTTTT. Protein product: CASSLTPNAGELFF.

V and J are TRBV9 and TRBJ2-7, with D possibly TRBD2 on 6 matching bases. The CDR3 totals 14 residues. Germline assignment: CDR1 SGDLS and CDR2 YYNGEE. V shed 3 bases and J shed 3 bases, with 13 bases lying between them. The CDR3 sequence: CASSEGGMGYEQYF. CDR3 nucleotide sequence: TGTGCCAGCAGCGAGGGCGGGATGGGCTACGAGCAGTACTTC.

The chain links TRBV27 to TRBJ2-5; 10 nucleotides align to TRBD2. Per the germline V gene, CDR1 is MNHEY and CDR2 is SMNVEV (reference sequence). The CDR3 consists of 14 residues. V trimming: 9 bases; J trimming: 5 bases; junction bases outside the gene matches: 9. CDR3 protein: CASGELAGMETQYF. CDR3 sequence (DNA): TGTGCCAGTGGGGAACTAGCGGGAATGGAGACCCAGTACTTC.

This chain connects TRBV29-1 to TRBJ2-3; 7 bases are a match to TRBD1. The CDR3 runs to 13 residues. After removal of 2 bases from V and 4 bases from J, the junction contained 3 bases not matched to a gene. Germline CDR1 and CDR2: SQVTM and ANQGSEA. The CDR3 DNA is TGCAGCGTTGAATCGCAGGGGGCAGATACGCAGTATTTT. Its translation: CSVESQGADTQYF.

V usage is TRBV14 and J usage is TRBJ2-7, with 7 bases identical to TRBD1. V was pared by 4 bases and J by 7 bases, with 7 bases of the junction left unmatched. The CDR3 extends over 13 amino acids. Germline V gene lookup returns CDR1 SGHDN and CDR2 FVKESK. CDR3 sequence reads: CASSPDRVEEQYF. The CDR3 DNA is TGTGCCAGCAGCCCCGACAGGGTAGAAGAGCAGTACTTC.